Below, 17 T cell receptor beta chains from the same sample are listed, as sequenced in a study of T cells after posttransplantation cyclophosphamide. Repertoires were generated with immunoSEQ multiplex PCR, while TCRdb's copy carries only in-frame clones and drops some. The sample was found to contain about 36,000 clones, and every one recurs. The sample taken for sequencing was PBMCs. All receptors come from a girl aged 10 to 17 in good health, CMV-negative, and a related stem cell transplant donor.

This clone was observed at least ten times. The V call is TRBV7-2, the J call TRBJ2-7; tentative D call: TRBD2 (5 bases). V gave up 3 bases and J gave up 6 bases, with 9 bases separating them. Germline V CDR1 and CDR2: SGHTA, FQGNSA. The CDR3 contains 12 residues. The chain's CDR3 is CASSFAAGEQYF. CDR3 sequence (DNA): TGTGCCAGCAGCTTCGCGGCGGGCGAGCAGTACTTC.

For the CDR3, the DNA is TGTGCCAGCAGCCAAGATGAGCGGCTAGCGGGAGGGTACAATGAGCAGTTCTTC. Translating it yields CASSQDERLAGGYNEQFF. The V call is TRBV4-2, the J call TRBJ2-1; 12 positions match TRBD2. The CDR3 extends over 18 amino acids. Trimming removed 0 bases from V and 4 bases from J; junction bases left unmatched: 7. Germline values: CDR1 LGHNA, CDR2 YNFKEQ.

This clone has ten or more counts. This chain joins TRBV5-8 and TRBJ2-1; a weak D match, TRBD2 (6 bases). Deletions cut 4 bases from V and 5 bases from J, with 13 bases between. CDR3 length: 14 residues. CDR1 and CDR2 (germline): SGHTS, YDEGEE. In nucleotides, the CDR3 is TGTGCCAGCAGCGGCAGACTAGAGAACAATGAGCAGTTCTTC. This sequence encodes CASSGRLENNEQFF.

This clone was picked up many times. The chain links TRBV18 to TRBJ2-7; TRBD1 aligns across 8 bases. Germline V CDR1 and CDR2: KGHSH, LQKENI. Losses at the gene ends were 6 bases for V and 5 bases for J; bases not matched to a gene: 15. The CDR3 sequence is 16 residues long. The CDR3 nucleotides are TGTGCCAGCTCGCGACCAGGGGGCCCGGGGAAAAACGAGCAGTACTTC. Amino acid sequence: CASSRPGGPGKNEQYF.

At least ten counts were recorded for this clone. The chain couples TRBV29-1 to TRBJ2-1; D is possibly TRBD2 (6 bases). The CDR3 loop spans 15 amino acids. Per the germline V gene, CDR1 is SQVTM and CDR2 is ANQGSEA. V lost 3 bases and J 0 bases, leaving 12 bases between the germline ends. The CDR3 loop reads CSVDLAVSSYNEQFF. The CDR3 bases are TGCAGCGTTGATTTAGCGGTCAGCTCCTACAATGAGCAGTTCTTC.

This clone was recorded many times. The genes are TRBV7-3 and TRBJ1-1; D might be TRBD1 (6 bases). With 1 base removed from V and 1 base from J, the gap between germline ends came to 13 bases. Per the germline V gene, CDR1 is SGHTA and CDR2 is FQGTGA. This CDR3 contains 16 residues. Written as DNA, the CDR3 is TGTGCCAGCAGCTTAAACGCCCCAGGGGCGAACACTGAAGCTTTCTTT. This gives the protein CASSLNAPGANTEAFF. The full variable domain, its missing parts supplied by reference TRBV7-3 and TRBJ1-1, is GAGVSQTPSNKVTEKGKYVELRCDPISGHTALYWYRQSLGQGPEFLIYFQGTGAADDSGLPNDRFFAVRPEGSVSTLKIQRTERGDSAVYLCASSLNAPGANTEAFFGQGTRLTVV.

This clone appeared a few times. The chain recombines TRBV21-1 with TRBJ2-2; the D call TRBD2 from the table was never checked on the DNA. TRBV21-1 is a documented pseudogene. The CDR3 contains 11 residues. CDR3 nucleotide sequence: TGTGCCATACTCCGGTACGGGAAGCTGTTTTTT. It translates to CAILRYGKLFF.

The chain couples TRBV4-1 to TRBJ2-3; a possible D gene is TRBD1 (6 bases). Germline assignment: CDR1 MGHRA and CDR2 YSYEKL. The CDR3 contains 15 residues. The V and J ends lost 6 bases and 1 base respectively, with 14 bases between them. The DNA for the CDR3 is TGCGCCAGCAGAATCCAGGGGCTTGGCACAGATACGCAGTATTTT. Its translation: CASRIQGLGTDTQYF.

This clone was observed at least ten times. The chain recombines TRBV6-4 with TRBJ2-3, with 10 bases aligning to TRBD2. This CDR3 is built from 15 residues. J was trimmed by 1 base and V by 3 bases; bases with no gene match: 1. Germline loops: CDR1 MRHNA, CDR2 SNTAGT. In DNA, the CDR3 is TGTGCCAGCAGTGAAACTAGCGGGGGCACAGATACGCAGTATTTT. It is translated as CASSETSGGTDTQYF.

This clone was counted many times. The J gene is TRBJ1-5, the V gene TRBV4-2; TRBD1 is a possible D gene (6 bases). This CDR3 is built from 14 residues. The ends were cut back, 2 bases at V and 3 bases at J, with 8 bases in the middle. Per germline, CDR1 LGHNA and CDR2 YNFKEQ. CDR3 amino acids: CASSQTGFNQPQHF. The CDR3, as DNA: TGTGCCAGCAGCCAAACAGGGTTCAATCAGCCCCAGCATTTT.

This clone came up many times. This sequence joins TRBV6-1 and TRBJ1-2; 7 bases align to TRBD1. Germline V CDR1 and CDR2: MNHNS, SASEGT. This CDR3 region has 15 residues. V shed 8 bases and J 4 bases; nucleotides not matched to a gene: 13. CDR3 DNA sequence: TGTGCCAGCGTCTATTCACAGGGGCAGGGCTATGGCTACACCTTC. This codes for CASVYSQGQGYGYTF.

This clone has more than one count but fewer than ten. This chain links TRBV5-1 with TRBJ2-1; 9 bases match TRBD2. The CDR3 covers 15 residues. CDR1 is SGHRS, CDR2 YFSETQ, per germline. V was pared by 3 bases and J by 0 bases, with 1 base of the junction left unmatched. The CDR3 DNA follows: TGCGCCAGCAGCTCTAGCGGGACCTCCTACAATGAGCAGTTCTTC. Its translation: CASSSSGTSYNEQFF.

Here the CDR3 DNA reads TGTGCCACCGAACAGGGGGAGGGTCAGCCCCAGCATTTT. This encodes CATEQGEGQPQHF. This chain uses TRBV6-1 with TRBJ1-5; 8 bases are shared with TRBD1. Germline V gene data show CDR1 as MNHNS and CDR2 as SASEGT. This CDR3 is 13 amino acids long. Trimming cost V 10 bases and J 6 bases; bases outside gene matches: 8.

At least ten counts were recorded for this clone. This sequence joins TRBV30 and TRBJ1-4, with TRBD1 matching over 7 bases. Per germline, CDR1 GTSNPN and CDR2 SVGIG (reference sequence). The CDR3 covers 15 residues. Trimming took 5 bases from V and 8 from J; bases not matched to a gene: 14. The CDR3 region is CAWAIQGPVVEKLFF. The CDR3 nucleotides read TGTGCCTGGGCAATACAGGGGCCCGTGGTCGAAAAACTGTTTTTT.

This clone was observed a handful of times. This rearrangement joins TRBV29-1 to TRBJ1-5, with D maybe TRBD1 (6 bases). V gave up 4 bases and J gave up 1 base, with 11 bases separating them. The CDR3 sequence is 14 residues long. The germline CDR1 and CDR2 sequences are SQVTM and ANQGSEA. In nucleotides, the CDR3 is TGCAGCGTTGTGGTTCAGGGGAGCAATCAGCCCCAGCATTTT. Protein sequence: CSVVVQGSNQPQHF.

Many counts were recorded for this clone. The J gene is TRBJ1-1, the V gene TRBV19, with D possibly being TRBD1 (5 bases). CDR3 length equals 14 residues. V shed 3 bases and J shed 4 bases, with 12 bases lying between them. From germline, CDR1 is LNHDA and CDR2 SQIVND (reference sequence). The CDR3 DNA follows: TGTGCCAGTAGTATCGCCCAGGGTGGCACTGAAGCTTTCTTT. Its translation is CASSIAQGGTEAFF. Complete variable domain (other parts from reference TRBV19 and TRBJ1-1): DGGITQSPKYLFRKEGQNVTLSCEQNLNHDAMYWYRQDPGQGLRLIYYSQIVNDFQKGDIAEGYSVSREKKESFPLTVTSAQKNPTAFYLCASSIAQGGTEAFFGQGTRLTVV.

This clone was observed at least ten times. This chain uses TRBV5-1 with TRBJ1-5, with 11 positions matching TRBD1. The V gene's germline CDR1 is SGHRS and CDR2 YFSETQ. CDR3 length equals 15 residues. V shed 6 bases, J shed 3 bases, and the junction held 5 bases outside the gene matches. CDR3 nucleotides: TGCGCCAGCAAAATGGGACAGGGGGACAATCAGCCCCAGCATTTT. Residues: CASKMGQGDNQPQHF.